These 25 T cell receptor beta chains share one sample of origin, sequenced in a study of blood T cell repertoires in COVID-19 (dated by TCRdb to the early 2020s). The method was the immunoSEQ multiplex PCR assay. TCRdb took this table from immuneACCESS and kept in-frame rearrangements with V and J called. Such tables lack part of the clones; where checked against another copy, unresolved V genes explain under half of the gap, and the rest is unexplained. Here the sample has over 200,000 clones; over 80% occur a single time. The ten largest clones represent about 4% of the sample. What was sequenced was PBMCs or T cells enriched from blood (not recorded which). These receptors all come from a woman in her twenties or thirties who had been exposed to COVID-19.

The chain joins TRBV19 to TRBJ1-2; D uncertain. Germline CDR1 and CDR2: LNHDA and SQIVND (reference sequence). V lost 8 bases to trimming and J lost 3 bases, with 7 bases between them. This CDR3 is 11 amino acids long. The CDR3 reads CASRYYYGYTF. CDR3 nucleotide sequence: TGTGCCAGTCGTTATTACTATGGCTACACCTTC.

The rearrangement uses TRBV28 and TRBJ2-5; 7 positions agree with TRBD1. V lost 4 bases and J lost 2; bases outside the gene matches: 7. The CDR3 sequence is 15 residues long. The germline CDR1 and CDR2 sequences are MDHEN and SYDVKM. The CDR3 reads CASSYPGQLQETQYF. The CDR3 coding sequence is TGTGCCAGCAGTTACCCGGGACAGCTACAAGAGACCCAGTACTTC.

This clone has a handful of counts. V and J are TRBV7-9 and TRBJ1-6; no definite D call. This CDR3 is 12 amino acids long. V was clipped by 1 base and J by 9 bases, with 4 bases between them. Germline V gives CDR1 SEHNR, CDR2 FQNEAQ (reference sequence). The CDR3 DNA sequence: TGTGCCAGCAGCTTAGATCGTTCACCCCTCCACTTT. Encoded protein: CASSLDRSPLHF.

The chain employs TRBV19 and TRBJ2-3, with D unresolved. From germline, CDR1 is LNHDA and CDR2 SQIVND (reference sequence). V gave up 5 bases and J gave up 2 bases, with 8 bases separating them. There are 13 residues in the CDR3. For the CDR3, the DNA is TGTGCCAGTAGTCGTAGCTTCACAGATACGCAGTATTTT. Translating it yields CASSRSFTDTQYF.

The J gene is TRBJ1-1, the V gene TRBV12-5; 7 bases line up with TRBD1. V lost 5 bases, J lost 2 bases, and 2 bases stayed unmatched. The CDR3 spans 13 residues. Germline V gene data show CDR1 as LGHNT and CDR2 as FRNRAP. CDR3 in DNA: TGTGCTAGTGGTCGGGACAGAAACACTGAAGCTTTCTTT. Its translation: CASGRDRNTEAFF.

This chain uses TRBV11-3 with TRBJ2-3; TRBD1 matches 8 bases. The CDR3 loop spans 15 amino acids. J gave up 3 bases and V 3 bases, and 5 bases lay outside the gene matches. CDR1 SGHNT and CDR2 YENEEA come from the germline V gene. Here the CDR3 reads CASSFRQGSTDTQYF. In nucleotides, the CDR3 is TGTGCCAGCAGCTTTCGACAGGGGTCGACAGATACGCAGTATTTT. Full variable domain (missing parts from reference TRBV11-3 and TRBJ2-3): EAGVVQSPRYKIIEKKQPVAFWCNPISGHNTLYWYLQNLGQGPELLIRYENEEAVDDSQLPKDRFSAERLKGVDSTLKIQPAELGDSAVYLCASSFRQGSTDTQYFGPGTRLTVL.

V and J are TRBV27 and TRBJ2-2; 7 bases agree with TRBD1. The CDR3 has 17 amino acids. The J segment lost 1 base and the V segment lost 3 bases, leaving 8 bases of the junction unmatched. Germline-derived CDR1 and CDR2 are MNHEY and SMNVEV (reference sequence). CDR3 loop: CASSLVVGTVNTGELFF. The CDR3 coding sequence is TGTGCCAGCAGTTTGGTAGTTGGGACAGTGAACACCGGGGAGCTGTTTTTT.

V usage is TRBV30 and J usage is TRBJ2-1; 16 positions agree with TRBD2. The CDR3 has 14 amino acids. Germline V gene lookup returns CDR1 GTSNPN and CDR2 SVGIG (reference sequence). V gave up 5 bases and J gave up 15 bases; unmatched junction bases: 10. The chain's CDR3 is CAWSGTSGRASRFF. The CDR3 coding sequence is TGTGCCTGGTCCGGGACTAGCGGGAGGGCGTCCCGGTTCTTC.

The J gene is TRBJ2-5, the V gene TRBV27; D is uncertain. The ends were cut back, 2 bases at V and 2 bases at J, with 6 bases in the middle. The CDR3 loop spans 13 amino acids. Germline CDR1 MNHEY, CDR2 SMNVEV (reference sequence). The CDR3 region has the DNA TGTGCCAGCAGTTTAGCGCCGCAAGAGACCCAGTACTTC. Translation: CASSLAPQETQYF.

The chain joins TRBV19 to TRBJ1-1, with TRBD1 as a possible D gene (6 bases). V lost 4 bases to trimming and J lost 2 bases, with 11 bases between them. CDR3 size: 14 residues. Per the germline V gene, CDR1 is LNHDA and CDR2 is SQIVND (reference sequence). The CDR3 here is CASSRGGGNTEAFF. DNA for the CDR3: TGTGCCAGTAGTAGGGGAGGGGGTAACACTGAAGCTTTCTTT.

This clone was seen once. The CDR3 nucleotides read TGTGCCAGTAGTATGATGACGGGTCCCTACGAGCAGTACTTC. This translates into CASSMMTGPYEQYF. The genes are TRBV19 and TRBJ2-7, with D uncertain. The CDR3 runs 14 residues. CDR1 and CDR2 from the germline V gene are LNHDA and SQIVND (reference sequence). V was shortened by 3 bases and J by 2 bases, with 11 bases between the two germline ends.

A note on this clone: At the DNA level, this CDR3 is encoded by other sequences in the same sample as well. The V gene is TRBV6-5, the J gene TRBJ2-7; 7 nucleotides align to TRBD1. CDR3 length: 13 amino acids. The germline gives CDR1 MNHEY, CDR2 SVGAGI. V lost 3 bases and J lost 4; bases outside the gene matches: 3. The CDR3 DNA reads TGTGCCAGCAGTTATTCGACAGGGTACGAGCAGTACTTC. It codes for CASSYSTGYEQYF.

This chain uses TRBV5-4 with TRBJ1-1; 7 bases match TRBD1. V was pared by 4 bases and J by 1 base, with 4 bases of the junction left unmatched. CDR1 and CDR2 from the germline V gene are SGHNT and YYREEE (reference sequence). The CDR3 loop spans 14 amino acids. CDR3 region: CASSTAGGNTEAFF. The CDR3 coding sequence is TGTGCCAGCAGCACTGCAGGGGGGAACACTGAAGCTTTCTTT.

This clone has a single count. The V call is TRBV24-1, the J call TRBJ1-5; possibly TRBD1 for D (6 bases). The CDR3 runs to 19 residues. The germline V gene encodes CDR1 KGHDR and CDR2 SFDVKD. Trimming removed 4 bases at V and 1 base at J, with 22 bases between. The CDR3 protein is CATSDLGGGGFVSNQPQHF. The CDR3 DNA reads TGTGCCACCAGTGACCTGGGGGGCGGGGGGTTTGTGAGCAATCAGCCCCAGCATTTT.

J is TRBJ1-5 and V is TRBV10-3; 7 bases match TRBD1. Trimming cost V 4 bases and J 5 bases; bases outside gene matches: 14. The germline gives CDR1 ENHRY, CDR2 SYGVKD. The CDR3 is made up of 17 amino acids. CDR3 loop: CAISASYDRAPYQPQHF. The CDR3 region has the DNA TGTGCCATCAGTGCATCCTATGACAGGGCTCCCTATCAGCCCCAGCATTTT.

The gene calls are TRBV6-5 and TRBJ2-1; 10 nucleotides align to TRBD2. V was clipped by 5 bases and J by 4 bases; unmatched bases: 5. Per the germline V gene, CDR1 is MNHEY and CDR2 is SVGAGI. CDR3 length: 15 amino acids. Written as DNA, the CDR3 is TGTGCCAGCAGTCTAACTAGCGGGAATTACAATGAGCAGTTCTTC. Amino acid sequence: CASSLTSGNYNEQFF.

This clone was recorded a few times. The chain uses TRBV19 and TRBJ1-6; 8 nucleotides align to TRBD1. This CDR3 has 15 amino acids. Looked up from germline, CDR1 is LNHDA and CDR2 is SQIVND (reference sequence). The trim removed 3 bases at V and 7 bases at J, leaving 5 bases unmatched. CDR3 nucleotide sequence: TGTGCCAGTAGTATGGCGGGACAGGCGAATTCACCCCTCCACTTT. Translating it yields CASSMAGQANSPLHF.

This clone was recorded only once. V usage is TRBV15 and J usage is TRBJ2-1; D might be TRBD2 (5 bases). The CDR3 is 15 residues long. Trimming took off 0 bases at V and 1 base at J, with 7 bases between the two ends. Germline V gene data show CDR1 as LNHNV and CDR2 as YYDKDF (reference sequence). The CDR3 protein is CATSREGGSYNEQFF. CDR3 sequence (DNA): TGTGCCACCAGCAGAGAGGGCGGGTCCTACAATGAGCAGTTCTTC.

For the CDR3, the DNA is TGTGCCAGCAGCTTGGGGACAGGGAATGAAAAACTGTTTTTT. This codes for CASSLGTGNEKLFF. This chain joins TRBV5-8 and TRBJ1-4, with 8 bases matching TRBD1. The trim removed 0 bases at V and 5 bases at J, leaving 0 bases unmatched. CDR3 length: 14 amino acids. CDR1 and CDR2 (germline): SGHTS, YDEGEE.

The chain uses TRBV2 and TRBJ2-5; D remains unclear. The CDR3 spans 12 residues. The germline V gene encodes CDR1 SNHLY and CDR2 FYNNEI. The V and J ends lost 10 bases and 9 bases respectively, with 18 bases between them. CDR3 sequence reads: CATRSGFRPQYF. The DNA for the CDR3 is TGTGCCACTCGCTCCGGGTTTCGTCCCCAGTACTTC.

The chain employs TRBV5-1 and TRBJ1-6, with 8 bases fitting TRBD1. CDR3 length equals 15 residues. V was clipped by 1 base and J by 8 bases; unmatched bases: 5. The germline gives CDR1 SGHRS, CDR2 YFSETQ. DNA of the CDR3: TGCGCCAGCAGCTTGTCCGGGACAGGCTATTCACCCCTCCACTTT. It translates to CASSLSGTGYSPLHF.

This chain links TRBV2 with TRBJ1-5, with 7 bases lining up with TRBD1. The CDR3 has 15 residues. The V gene end was trimmed by 1 base and the J gene end by 7 bases; junction bases not matched to a gene: 7. Germline lookup yields CDR1 SNHLY and CDR2 FYNNEI. CDR3 bases: TGTGCCAGCAGTGAAGAGGGGACAGAAAGACAGCCCCAGCATTTT. Its protein product is CASSEEGTERQPQHF.

This chain uses TRBV12-5 with TRBJ2-3; D is perhaps TRBD2 (6 bases). The germline CDR1 and CDR2 sequences are LGHNT and FRNRAP. V shed 0 bases and J shed 6 bases, with 16 bases lying between them. This CDR3 contains 16 residues. The CDR3 DNA reads as TGTGCTAGTGGTTTGGTAGCGGGCCAAAAAAGGGATACGCAGTATTTT. Its protein is CASGLVAGQKRDTQYF.

V and J are TRBV6-5 and TRBJ2-3; tentatively, D is TRBD1 (6 bases). Trimming cost V 6 bases and J 2 bases, with 12 bases left between them. This CDR3 comprises 14 residues. CDR1 MNHEY and CDR2 SVGAGI come from the germline V gene. CDR3 residues: CASSKNRATDTQYF. The CDR3 DNA follows: TGTGCCAGCAGCAAAAACAGGGCCACAGATACGCAGTATTTT.

In this sample, this clone turned up once. The chain has TRBV7-9 and TRBJ2-5, with 7 nucleotides matching TRBD1. The germline gives CDR1 SEHNR, CDR2 FQNEAQ (reference sequence). The CDR3 runs to 14 residues. With 2 bases clipped from V and 2 bases from J, the junction kept 2 bases outside the gene matches. CDR3 sequence reads: CASSLHRGQETQYF. The CDR3 DNA is TGTGCCAGCAGCTTACACAGGGGTCAAGAGACCCAGTACTTC.